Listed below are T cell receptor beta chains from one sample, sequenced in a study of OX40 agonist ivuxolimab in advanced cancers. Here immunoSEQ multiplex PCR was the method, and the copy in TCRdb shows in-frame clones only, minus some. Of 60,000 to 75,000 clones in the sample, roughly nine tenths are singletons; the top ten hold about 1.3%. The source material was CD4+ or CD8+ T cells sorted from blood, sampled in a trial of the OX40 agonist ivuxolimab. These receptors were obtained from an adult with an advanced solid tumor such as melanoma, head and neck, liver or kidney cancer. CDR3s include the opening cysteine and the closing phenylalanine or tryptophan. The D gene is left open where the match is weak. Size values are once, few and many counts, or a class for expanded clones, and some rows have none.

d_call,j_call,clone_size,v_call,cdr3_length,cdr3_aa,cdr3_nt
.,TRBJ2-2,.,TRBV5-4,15,CASSLEGVNTGELFF,TGTGCCAGCAGCTTGGAGGGTGTGAACACCGGGGAGCTGTTTTTT
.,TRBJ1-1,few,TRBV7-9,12,CASHRAGTEAFF,TGTGCCAGCCACAGGGCGGGCACTGAAGCTTTCTTT
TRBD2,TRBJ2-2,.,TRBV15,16,CATSREAGGNTGELFF,TGTGCCACCAGCAGAGAGGCGGGGGGGAACACCGGGGAGCTGTTTTTT
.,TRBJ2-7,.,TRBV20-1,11,CSARPSYEQYF,TGCAGTGCTAGGCCCAGCTACGAGCAGTACTTC
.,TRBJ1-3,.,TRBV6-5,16,CASSYGGVGPGNTIYF,TGTGCCAGCAGTTATGGAGGGGTCGGGCCTGGAAACACCATATATTTT
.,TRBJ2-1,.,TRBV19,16,CASSVSLGASYNEQFF,TGTGCCAGTAGTGTCTCCCTAGGGGCTAGCTACAATGAGCAGTTCTTC
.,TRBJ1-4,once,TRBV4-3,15,CASSQEGGSKEKLFF,TGCGCCAGCAGCCAAGAAGGGGGGAGCAAAGAAAAACTGTTTTTT
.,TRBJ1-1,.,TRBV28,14,CASSLRGRNTEAFF,TGTGCCAGCAGTTTACGGGGCAGGAACACTGAAGCTTTCTTT
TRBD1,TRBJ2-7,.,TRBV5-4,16,CASSLGRGHATYEQYF,TGTGCCAGCAGCTTGGGTAGGGGGCACGCGACCTACGAGCAGTACTTC
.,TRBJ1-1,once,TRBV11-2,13,CASARGGSTEAFF,TGTGCCAGCGCCCGGGGGGGGAGCACTGAAGCTTTCTTT
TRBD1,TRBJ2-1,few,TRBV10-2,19,CASSGPGQGSLSSYNEQFF,TGCGCCAGCAGTGGCCCGGGACAGGGTTCCCTAAGCTCCTACAATGAGCAGTTCTTC
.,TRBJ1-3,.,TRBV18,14,CASSADRAGNTIYF,TGTGCCAGCTCCGCCGACCGTGCTGGAAACACCATATATTTT
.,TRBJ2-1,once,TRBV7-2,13,CASSLGRYNEQFF,TGTGCCAGCAGCTTAGGTCGCTACAATGAGCAGTTCTTC
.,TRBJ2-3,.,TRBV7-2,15,CASSNQVGETDTQYF,TGTGCCAGCAGCAATCAGGTGGGGGAAACAGATACGCAGTATTTT
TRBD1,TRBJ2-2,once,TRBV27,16,CASSTGTGKGAGELFF,TGTGCCAGCAGTACAGGGACAGGGAAAGGAGCCGGGGAGCTGTTTTTT
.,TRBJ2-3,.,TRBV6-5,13,CASSQPSTDTQYF,TGTGCCAGCAGCCAACCCAGCACAGATACGCAGTATTTT
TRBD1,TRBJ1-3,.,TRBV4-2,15,CASSRGQGVENTIYF,TGTGCCAGCAGCCGTGGACAGGGGGTGGAAAACACCATATATTTT
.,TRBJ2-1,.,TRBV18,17,CASSPQISGRSYNEQFF,TGTGCCAGCTCACCGCAGATCAGCGGTCGCTCCTACAATGAGCAGTTCTTC
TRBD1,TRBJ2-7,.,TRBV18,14,CASSPRQGSYEQYF,TGTGCCAGCTCGCCTCGACAGGGTTCCTACGAGCAGTACTTC
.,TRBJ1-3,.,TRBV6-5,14,CASTDGLSGNTIYF,TGTGCCAGCACGGACGGACTCTCTGGAAACACCATATATTTT
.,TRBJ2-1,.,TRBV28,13,CASRERTFGEQFF,TGTGCCAGCAGAGAGAGGACCTTTGGAGAGCAGTTCTTC
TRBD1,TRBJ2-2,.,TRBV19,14,CATKRGRDTGELFF,TGTGCCACCAAAAGGGGGCGGGACACCGGGGAGCTGTTTTTT
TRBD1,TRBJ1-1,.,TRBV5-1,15,CASSLVGQGMTEAFF,TGCGCCAGCAGCTTGGTGGGACAGGGGATGACTGAAGCTTTCTTT
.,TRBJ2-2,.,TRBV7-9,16,CASTFWEARSTGELFF,TGTGCCAGCACTTTCTGGGAGGCTCGGAGTACCGGGGAGCTGTTTTTT
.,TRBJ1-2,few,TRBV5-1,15,CASSLIRDDNYGYTF,TGCGCCAGCAGCTTGATCAGGGACGATAACTATGGCTACACCTTC
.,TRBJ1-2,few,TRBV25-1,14,CASSEDGSSYGYTF,TGTGCCAGCAGTGAAGATGGCAGCAGCTATGGCTACACCTTC
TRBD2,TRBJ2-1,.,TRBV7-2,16,CASIRRTSTSFNEQFF,TGTGCCAGCATTCGAAGGACTAGCACTTCGTTCAATGAGCAGTTCTTC
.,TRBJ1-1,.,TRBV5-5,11,CASSLVVEAFF,TGTGCCAGCAGCTTGGTGGTTGAAGCTTTCTTT
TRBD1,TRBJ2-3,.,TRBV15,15,CATSRGQGGTDTQYF,TGTGCCACCAGCAGGGGACAGGGAGGCACAGATACGCAGTATTTT
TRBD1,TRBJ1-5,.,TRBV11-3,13,CASSLAGGEPQHF,TGTGCCAGCAGCTTAGCAGGGGGCGAGCCCCAGCATTTT
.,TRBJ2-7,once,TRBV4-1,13,CASSQDSEDEQYF,TGCGCCAGCAGCCAAGATTCAGAAGACGAGCAGTACTTC
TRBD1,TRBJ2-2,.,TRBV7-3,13,CASSFRGSGELFF,TGTGCCAGCAGCTTCAGGGGGTCTGGGGAGCTGTTTTTT
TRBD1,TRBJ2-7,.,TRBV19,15,CASSIGGTGGYEQYF,TGTGCCAGTAGCATCGGGGGGACAGGGGGCTACGAGCAGTACTTC
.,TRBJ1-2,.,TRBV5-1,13,CASSTPGADGYTF,TGCGCCAGCAGCACCCCAGGGGCTGACGGCTACACCTTC
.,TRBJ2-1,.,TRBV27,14,CASSRAGVYNEQFF,TGTGCCAGCAGTCGGGCAGGGGTGTACAATGAGCAGTTCTTC
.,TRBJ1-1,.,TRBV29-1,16,CSVGGERGARNTEAFF,TGCAGCGTTGGGGGGGAACGGGGCGCAAGGAACACTGAAGCTTTCTTT
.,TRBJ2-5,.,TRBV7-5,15,CARNHHRDIQETQYF,TGTGCCAGAAACCATCACAGGGACATACAAGAGACCCAGTACTTC
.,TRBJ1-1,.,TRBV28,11,CASSLRREAFF,TGTGCCAGCAGTCTAAGACGGGAAGCTTTCTTT
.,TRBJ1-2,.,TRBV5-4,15,CASSLREGISYGYTF,TGTGCCAGCAGCTTGAGGGAAGGGATTAGCTATGGCTACACCTTC
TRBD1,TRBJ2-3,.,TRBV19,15,CASRGQGWGTDTQYF,TGTGCCAGTAGGGGACAGGGTTGGGGCACAGATACGCAGTATTTT
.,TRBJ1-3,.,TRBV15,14,CATSRDTSGNTIYF,TGTGCCACCAGCAGAGACACCTCTGGAAACACCATATATTTT
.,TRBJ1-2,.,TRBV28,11,CASRRGYGYTF,TGTGCCAGCAGACGGGGATATGGCTACACCTTC
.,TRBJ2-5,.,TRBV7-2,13,CASSFAGEETQYF,TGTGCCAGCAGCTTCGCCGGGGAAGAGACCCAGTACTTC
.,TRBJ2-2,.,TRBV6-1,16,CASSEIGLPGTGELFF,TGTGCCAGCAGTGAGATAGGACTACCCGGCACCGGGGAGCTGTTTTTT
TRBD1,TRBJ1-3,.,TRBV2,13,CATGQASGNTIYF,TGTGCCACGGGACAGGCCTCTGGAAACACCATATATTTT
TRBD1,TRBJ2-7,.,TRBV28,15,CASSSLGTGSREQYF,TGTGCCAGCAGTTCACTCGGGACAGGGTCTCGCGAGCAGTACTTC
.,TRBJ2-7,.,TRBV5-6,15,CASSLRYVRTNEQYF,TGTGCCAGCAGCTTGCGTTATGTCCGGACCAACGAGCAGTACTTC
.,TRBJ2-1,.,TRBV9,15,CASSVAISSYNEQFF,TGTGCCAGCAGCGTAGCCATCAGCTCCTACAATGAGCAGTTCTTC
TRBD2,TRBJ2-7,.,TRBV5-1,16,CASSLTSGRASYEQYF,TGCGCCAGCAGCTTGACTAGCGGGAGGGCCTCCTACGAGCAGTACTTC
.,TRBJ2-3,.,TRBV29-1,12,CSVEEPRDTQYF,TGCAGCGTTGAAGAACCCCGAGATACGCAGTATTTT